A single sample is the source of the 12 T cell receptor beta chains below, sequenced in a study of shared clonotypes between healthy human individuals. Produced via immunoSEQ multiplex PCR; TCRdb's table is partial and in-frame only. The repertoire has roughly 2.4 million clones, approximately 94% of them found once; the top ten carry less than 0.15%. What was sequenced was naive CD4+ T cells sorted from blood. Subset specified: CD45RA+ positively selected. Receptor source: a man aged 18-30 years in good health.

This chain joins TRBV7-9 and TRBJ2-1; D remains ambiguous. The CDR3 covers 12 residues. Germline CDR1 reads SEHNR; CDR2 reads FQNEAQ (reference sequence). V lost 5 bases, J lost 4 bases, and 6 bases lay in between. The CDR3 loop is CASSHRYNEQFF. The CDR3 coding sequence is TGTGCCAGCAGCCACCGATACAATGAGCAGTTCTTC.

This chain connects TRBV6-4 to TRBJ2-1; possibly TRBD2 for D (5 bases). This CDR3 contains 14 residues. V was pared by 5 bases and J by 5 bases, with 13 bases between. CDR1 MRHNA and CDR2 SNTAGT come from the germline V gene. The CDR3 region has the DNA TGTGCCAGCAGTATGAGGGAGCTCGACAATGAGCAGTTCTTC. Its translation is CASSMRELDNEQFF.

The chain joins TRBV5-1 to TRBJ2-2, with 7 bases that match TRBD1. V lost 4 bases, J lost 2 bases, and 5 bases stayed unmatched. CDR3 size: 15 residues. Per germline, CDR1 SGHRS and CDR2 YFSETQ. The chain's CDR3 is CASSPGQVNTGELFF. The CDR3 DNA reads TGCGCCAGCAGCCCAGGACAGGTTAACACCGGGGAGCTGTTTTTT.

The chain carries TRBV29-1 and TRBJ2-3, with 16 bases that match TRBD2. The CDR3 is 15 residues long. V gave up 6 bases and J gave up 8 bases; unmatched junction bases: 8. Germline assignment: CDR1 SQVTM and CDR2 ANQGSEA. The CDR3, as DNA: TGCAGCGTAGCCGGGACTAGCGGGGGGGCGGGTACGCAGTATTTT. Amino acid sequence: CSVAGTSGGAGTQYF.

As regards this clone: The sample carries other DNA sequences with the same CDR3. The CDR3: CASSEAGANVLTF. The DNA of the CDR3 is TGTGCCAGCAGTGAGGCTGGGGCCAACGTCCTGACTTTC. This chain links TRBV2 with TRBJ2-6; no clear D gene. The length of the CDR3 is 13 residues. Germline V CDR1 and CDR2: SNHLY, FYNNEI. V lost 3 bases, J lost 2 bases, and 2 bases lay in between.

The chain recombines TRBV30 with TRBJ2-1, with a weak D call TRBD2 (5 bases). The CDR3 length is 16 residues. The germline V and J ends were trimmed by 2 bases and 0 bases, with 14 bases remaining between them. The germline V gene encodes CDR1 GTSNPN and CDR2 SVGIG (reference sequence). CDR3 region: CAWSIGVTSSYNEQFF. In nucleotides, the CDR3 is TGTGCCTGGAGTATAGGAGTCACTAGCTCCTACAATGAGCAGTTCTTC.

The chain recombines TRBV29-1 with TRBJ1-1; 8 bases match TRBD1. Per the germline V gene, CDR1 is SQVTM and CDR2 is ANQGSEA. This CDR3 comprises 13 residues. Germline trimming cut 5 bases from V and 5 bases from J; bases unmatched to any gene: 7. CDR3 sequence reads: CSVTDRGVTEAFF. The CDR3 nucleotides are TGCAGCGTTACCGACAGGGGCGTGACTGAAGCTTTCTTT.

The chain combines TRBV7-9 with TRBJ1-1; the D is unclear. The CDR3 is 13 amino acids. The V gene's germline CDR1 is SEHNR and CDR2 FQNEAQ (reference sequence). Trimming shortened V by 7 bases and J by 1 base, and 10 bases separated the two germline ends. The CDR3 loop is CASTQDANTEAFF. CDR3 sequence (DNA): TGTGCCAGCACGCAGGACGCGAACACTGAAGCTTTCTTT. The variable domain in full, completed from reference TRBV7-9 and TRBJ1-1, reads DTGVSQNPRHKITKRGQNVTFRCDPISEHNRLYWYRQTLGQGPEFLTYFQNEAQLEKSRLLSDRFSAERPKGSFSTLEIQRTEQGDSAMYLCASTQDANTEAFFGQGTRLTVV.

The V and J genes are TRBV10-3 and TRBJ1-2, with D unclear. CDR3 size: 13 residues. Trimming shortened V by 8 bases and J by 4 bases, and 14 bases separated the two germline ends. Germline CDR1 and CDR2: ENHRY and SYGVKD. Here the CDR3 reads CAIHPSEGYGYTF. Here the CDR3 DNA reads TGTGCCATCCATCCCTCGGAGGGCTATGGCTACACCTTC.

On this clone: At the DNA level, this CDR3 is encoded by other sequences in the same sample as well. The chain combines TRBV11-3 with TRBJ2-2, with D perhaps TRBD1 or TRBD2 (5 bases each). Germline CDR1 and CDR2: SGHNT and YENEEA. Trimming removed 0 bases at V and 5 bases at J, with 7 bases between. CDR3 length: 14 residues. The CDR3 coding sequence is TGTGCCAGCAGCTTAGATGGGGGAACCGGGGAGCTGTTTTTT. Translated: CASSLDGGTGELFF.

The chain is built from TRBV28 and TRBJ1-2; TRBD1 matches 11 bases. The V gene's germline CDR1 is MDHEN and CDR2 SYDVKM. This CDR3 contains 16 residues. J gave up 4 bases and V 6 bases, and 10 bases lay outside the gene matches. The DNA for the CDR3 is TGTGCCAGCAGGCACCCCTCCGGGACAGGGGGCTATGGCTACACCTTC. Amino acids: CASRHPSGTGGYGYTF.

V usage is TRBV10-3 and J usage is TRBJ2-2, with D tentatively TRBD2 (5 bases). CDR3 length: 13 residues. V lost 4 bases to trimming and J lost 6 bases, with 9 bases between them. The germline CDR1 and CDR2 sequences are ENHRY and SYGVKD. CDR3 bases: TGTGCCATCAGTGGTACTAGGGCCGGGGAGCTGTTTTTT. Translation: CAISGTRAGELFF.